Shown below are 32 T cell receptor beta chains from a single sample sequenced in a study of CD8+ T cells in alopecia areata. The sequencing template was cDNA reverse transcribed from extracted RNA. Using immunoSEQ multiplex PCR, the repertoire was profiled, and TCRdb retains in-frame clones only, with some absent. The sample lists over 50,000 clones, approximately 43% occurring once. The specimen comprised CD8+ T cells sorted from blood, sampled at week 0. These receptor sequences come from a human donor with alopecia areata.

This chain uses TRBV2 with TRBJ1-1, with D perhaps TRBD1 (6 bases). This CDR3 region has 13 residues. Germline-derived CDR1 and CDR2 are SNHLY and FYNNEI. V was trimmed by 6 bases and J by 4 bases, leaving 12 bases between them. CDR3 coding DNA: TGTGCCAGCAGCCTAGGACAGTCCACTGAAGCTTTCTTT. Its protein is CASSLGQSTEAFF.

This clone was detected only a few times. The rearrangement joins TRBV7-9 to TRBJ2-2; D is perhaps TRBD2 (6 bases). Germline values: CDR1 SEHNR, CDR2 FQNEAQ (reference sequence). The CDR3 covers 14 residues. The ends were cut back, 2 bases at V and 7 bases at J, with 11 bases in the middle. The CDR3: CASSLRLESGELFF. The DNA for the CDR3 is TGTGCCAGCAGCTTACGACTAGAAAGCGGGGAGCTGTTTTTT.

Notes on this clone: The sample has other DNA sequences that encode this CDR3 too. The CDR3 DNA is TGTGCCAGCAGCCCTAATAGCAATCAGCCCCAGCATTTT. Encoded protein: CASSPNSNQPQHF. The rearrangement joins TRBV27 to TRBJ1-5, with D unclear. Trimming stripped 6 bases from V and 0 bases from J, with 6 bases between. Germline CDR1 is MNHEY and CDR2 is SMNVEV (reference sequence). The CDR3 runs to 13 residues.

This clone was seen a few times. The chain links TRBV29-1 to TRBJ2-3, with D possibly being TRBD2 (6 bases). The germline gives CDR1 SQVTM, CDR2 ANQGSEA. The CDR3 runs to 13 residues. Between the trimmed V and J ends, which lost 7 bases and 2 bases, there was a span of 13 bases. CDR3 coding DNA: TGCAGCGGTAGGGACTTCCTCACAGATACGCAGTATTTT. Protein: CSGRDFLTDTQYF.

The chain links TRBV6-5 to TRBJ2-3; D remains unclear. The CDR3 contains 12 residues. In germline, CDR1 is MNHEY, CDR2 SVGAGI. Between the trimmed V and J ends, which lost 4 bases and 5 bases, there was a span of 7 bases. CDR3 amino acids: CASSFDGDTQYF. The CDR3 nucleotides read TGTGCCAGCAGTTTTGACGGAGATACGCAGTATTTT.

The chain has TRBV10-3 and TRBJ2-7, with 10 bases lining up with TRBD1. J was trimmed by 3 bases and V by 6 bases; bases with no gene match: 5. Germline assignment: CDR1 ENHRY and CDR2 SYGVKD. This CDR3 has 14 amino acids. The CDR3 DNA is TGTGCCATCAGCCCCGGGACAGGGGTCTACGAGCAGTACTTC. It specifies CAISPGTGVYEQYF.

The rearrangement joins TRBV6-5 to TRBJ2-3; no definite D call. The CDR3 loop spans 13 amino acids. V lost 5 bases to trimming and J lost 4 bases, with 10 bases between them. CDR1 and CDR2 (germline): MNHEY, SVGAGI. CDR3 in DNA: TGTGCCAGCAGTCGAAGGGTTTCAGATACGCAGTATTTT. It specifies CASSRRVSDTQYF.

This clone has more than one count but fewer than ten. This chain connects TRBV30 to TRBJ1-5; 10 positions match TRBD1. This CDR3 region has 14 residues. The germline V gene has CDR1 GTSNPN and CDR2 SVGIG (reference sequence). V lost 3 bases and J lost 4; bases outside the gene matches: 3. The DNA of the CDR3 is TGTGCCTGGAGCCTGGGACAGGGGAATCAGCCCCAGCATTTT. Translation: CAWSLGQGNQPQHF.

V usage is TRBV9 and J usage is TRBJ2-4; D call uncertain. Germline loops: CDR1 SGDLS, CDR2 YYNGEE. The CDR3 consists of 12 residues. V was cut by 4 bases and J by 12 bases, with 14 bases left in between. The CDR3 sequence is CASSLDSGPQYF. The DNA of the CDR3 is TGTGCCAGCAGCTTAGACTCGGGCCCTCAGTACTTC.

There are a few counts of this clone. The chain employs TRBV7-9 and TRBJ1-2; D is perhaps TRBD1 (5 bases). V lost 5 bases, J lost 4 bases, and 14 bases lay in between. Germline V gene sequence: CDR1 SEHNR, CDR2 FQNEAQ (reference sequence). CDR3 length: 14 amino acids. CDR3 loop: CASSLEGIGYGYTF. CDR3 coding DNA: TGTGCCAGCAGCCTAGAGGGGATCGGCTATGGCTACACCTTC.

This clone was seen many times. The chain uses TRBV25-1 and TRBJ2-7; 8 nucleotides match TRBD1. Germline CDR1 and CDR2: MGHDK and SYGVNS. The ends lost 5 bases at V and 3 bases at J; junction bases unmatched: 9. This CDR3 has 15 amino acids. CDR3 DNA sequence: TGTGCCAGCAGTTTCCCCGGACAGGGCCTCTACGAGCAGTACTTC. It translates to CASSFPGQGLYEQYF.

The chain recombines TRBV13 with TRBJ2-3; 7 bases are shared with TRBD1. In germline, CDR1 is PRHDT, CDR2 FYEKMQ (reference sequence). The V segment lost 8 bases and the J segment 4 bases; nucleotides outside the gene matches: 9. The CDR3 has 14 residues. The CDR3 protein is CASSDRAQADTQYF. CDR3 bases: TGTGCCAGCTCAGACAGGGCTCAAGCAGATACGCAGTATTTT.

V usage is TRBV2 and J usage is TRBJ2-3, with D possibly called TRBD1 or TRBD2 (5 bases each). With 0 bases removed from V and 0 bases from J, the gap between germline ends came to 10 bases. The germline gives CDR1 SNHLY, CDR2 FYNNEI. The CDR3 has 16 amino acids. CDR3 nucleotide sequence: TGTGCCAGCAGTGAAGCTTGGGGGTATAGCACAGATACGCAGTATTTT. Its translation: CASSEAWGYSTDTQYF.

The chain couples TRBV5-4 to TRBJ2-7, with 8 bases lining up with TRBD1. The J segment lost 2 bases and the V segment lost 3 bases, leaving 7 bases of the junction unmatched. The CDR3 spans 15 residues. CDR1 SGHNT and CDR2 YYREEE come from the germline V gene (reference sequence). The DNA of the CDR3 is TGTGCCAGCAGCTCGTTTGGGACAGGACCCTACGAGCAGTACTTC. Translated: CASSSFGTGPYEQYF. The full variable domain, in which reference TRBV5-4 and TRBJ2-7 provide the parts outside the CDR3, is ETGVTQSPTHLIKTRGQQVTLRCSSQSGHNTVSWYQQALGQGPQFIFQYYREEENGRGNFPPRFSGLQFPNYSSELNVNALELDDSALYLCASSSFGTGPYEQYFGPGTRLTVT.

The sample holds a few counts of this clone. The chain employs TRBV27 and TRBJ1-1; 9 bases align to TRBD1. CDR3 length: 16 amino acids. Germline lookup yields CDR1 MNHEY and CDR2 SMNVEV (reference sequence). Trimming at V came to 5 bases and at J to 1 base, leaving 8 bases not matched to a gene. CDR3 bases: TGTGCCAGCAGTCCTATCGGGGGACAGGGGAACACTGAAGCTTTCTTT. Amino acid sequence: CASSPIGGQGNTEAFF.

The chain recombines TRBV9 with TRBJ2-7, with 8 bases matching TRBD2. Germline values: CDR1 SGDLS, CDR2 YYNGEE. The V gene end was trimmed by 4 bases and the J gene end by 2 bases; junction bases not matched to a gene: 5. The CDR3 extends over 14 amino acids. The CDR3 region is CASSPSGGAYEQYF. In nucleotides, the CDR3 is TGTGCCAGCAGCCCCTCGGGAGGGGCCTACGAGCAGTACTTC.

The V and J genes are TRBV9 and TRBJ2-5, with D unresolved. Trimming shortened V by 0 bases and J by 4 bases, and 10 bases separated the two germline ends. CDR1 and CDR2 from the germline V gene are SGDLS and YYNGEE. The CDR3 consists of 14 residues. The CDR3 nucleotides read TGTGCCAGCAGCGTAGAGTCCAGCCTAGAGACCCAGTACTTC. Its protein is CASSVESSLETQYF.

This clone was seen a handful of times. The chain has TRBV27 and TRBJ1-5; D unclear. V gave up 3 bases and J gave up 5 bases, with 14 bases separating them. Germline V gives CDR1 MNHEY, CDR2 SMNVEV (reference sequence). This CDR3 spans 15 amino acids. The DNA of the CDR3 is TGTGCCAGCAGTTTGCGGCCTTACGGGGATCAGCCCCAGCATTTT. It translates to CASSLRPYGDQPQHF.

V usage is TRBV29-1 and J usage is TRBJ2-1; the D gene is possibly TRBD2 (5 bases). The CDR3 is 10 amino acids. Germline CDR1 is SQVTM and CDR2 is ANQGSEA. V lost 7 bases to trimming and J lost 7 bases, with 8 bases between them. As DNA, the CDR3 is TGCAGCGCGAGGGTTAATGAGCAGTTCTTC. Amino acid sequence: CSARVNEQFF.

The V and J genes are TRBV28 and TRBJ2-5; tentatively, D is TRBD1 or TRBD2 (6 bases each). Per germline, CDR1 MDHEN and CDR2 SYDVKM. The CDR3 covers 14 residues. V lost 1 base, J lost 5 bases, and 11 bases lay in between. The CDR3 here is CASSLSRGRETQYF. The CDR3 nucleotides read TGTGCCAGCAGTTTATCTCGGGGGCGGGAGACCCAGTACTTC. Looking up the rest from reference TRBV28 and TRBJ2-5 gives the full variable domain: DVKVTQSSRYLVKRTGEKVFLECVQDMDHENMFWYRQDPGLGLRLIYFSYDVKMKEKGDIPEGYSVSREKKERFSLILESASTNQTSMYLCASSLSRGRETQYFGPGTRLLVL.

This clone was observed a handful of times. This sequence joins TRBV19 and TRBJ2-1; a weak D match, TRBD2 (5 bases). The CDR3 loop spans 14 amino acids. Germline CDR1 reads LNHDA; CDR2 reads SQIVND (reference sequence). The V end lost 6 bases, the J end lost 7 bases, and 16 bases lay between the germline ends. The DNA of the CDR3 is TGTGCCAGTAGAACCCGAGGGTTGCAGAATGAGCAGTTCTTC. Amino acids: CASRTRGLQNEQFF.

The genes are TRBV2 and TRBJ2-3, with TRBD1 matching 8 bases. The CDR3 length is 17 residues. CDR1 and CDR2 from the germline V gene are SNHLY and FYNNEI. V lost 4 bases and J lost 6; bases outside the gene matches: 15. The CDR3, as DNA: TGTGCCAGCAGTGGAACGGGACAGGCTCGCTCGTGGGATACGCAGTATTTT. The encoded protein is CASSGTGQARSWDTQYF.

This clone was detected a few times. The V gene is TRBV11-3, the J gene TRBJ2-7; the D gene is possibly TRBD2 (5 bases). Germline V gene data show CDR1 as SGHNT and CDR2 as YENEEA. The CDR3 has 13 amino acids. The V and J ends lost 5 bases and 7 bases respectively, with 15 bases between them. The CDR3 sequence: CASSPEGAEEQYF. In nucleotides, the CDR3 is TGTGCCAGCAGCCCCGAGGGAGCTGAGGAGCAGTACTTC.

The chain links TRBV27 to TRBJ2-5, with 9 bases matching TRBD1. Germline V lookup: CDR1 MNHEY, CDR2 SMNVEV (reference sequence). The V segment lost 4 bases and the J segment 6 bases; nucleotides outside the gene matches: 6. This CDR3 is 14 amino acids long. CDR3 nucleotide sequence: TGTGCCAGCAGTTCGACAGGGGGTGGAAAGACCCAGTACTTC. Residues: CASSSTGGGKTQYF.

This chain links TRBV29-1 with TRBJ2-2; D is perhaps TRBD1 (5 bases). Trimming took off 6 bases at V and 5 bases at J, with 7 bases between the two ends. Germline V gene data show CDR1 as SQVTM and CDR2 as ANQGSEA. This CDR3 region has 11 residues. The CDR3 region is CSVKGTGELFF. In nucleotides, the CDR3 is TGCAGCGTGAAGGGGACCGGGGAGCTGTTTTTT.

This clone was counted a single time. V usage is TRBV29-1 and J usage is TRBJ1-2; D is uncertain. The CDR3 covers 11 residues. With 4 bases removed from V and 5 bases from J, the gap between germline ends came to 8 bases. Germline loops: CDR1 SQVTM, CDR2 ANQGSEA. The CDR3 loop reads CSVVADYGYTF. In nucleotides, the CDR3 is TGCAGCGTTGTGGCAGATTATGGCTACACCTTC.

As for this clone: The junction departs from germline at one end; a sequencing error may be responsible. The CDR3 nucleotides are TGTGCCAGCAGCTTAGAGCTAGCGGGCCTCTACGAGCAGTGCTTC. Amino acid sequence: CASSLELAGLYEQCF. The chain recombines TRBV7-8 with TRBJ2-7; 8 bases match TRBD2. This CDR3 comprises 15 residues. In germline, CDR1 is SGHVS, CDR2 FQNEAQ. Full variable domain (outside the CDR3, taken from reference TRBV7-8 and TRBJ2-7): GAGVSQSPRYKVAKRGQDVALRCDPISGHVSLFWYQQALGQGPEFLTYFQNEAQLDKSGLPSDRFFAERPEGSVSTLKIQRTQQEDSAVYLCASSLELAGLYEQCFGPGTRLTVT.

V usage is TRBV29-1 and J usage is TRBJ2-5, with D possibly being TRBD1 (5 bases). CDR3 size: 12 residues. Germline CDR1 is SQVTM and CDR2 is ANQGSEA. V lost 4 bases and J lost 2, with 8 bases in between. The CDR3 is CSVVSGQETQYF. CDR3 DNA: TGCAGCGTTGTGTCAGGGCAAGAGACCCAGTACTTC.

V usage is TRBV7-9 and J usage is TRBJ1-1; D is ambiguous. Germline CDR1 SEHNR, CDR2 FQNEAQ (reference sequence). Trimming stripped 1 base from V and 10 bases from J, with 7 bases between. The CDR3 consists of 11 residues. CDR3 amino acids: CASSLERRAFF. Here the CDR3 DNA reads TGTGCCAGCAGCTTAGAAAGACGAGCTTTCTTT.

This chain joins TRBV7-9 and TRBJ2-1, with D uncertain. Trimming took off 2 bases at V and 9 bases at J, with 5 bases between the two ends. CDR1 SEHNR and CDR2 FQNEAQ come from the germline V gene (reference sequence). This CDR3 has 11 amino acids. In DNA, the CDR3 is TGTGCCAGCAGCTTATCGGTTGAGCAGTTCTTC. Translation: CASSLSVEQFF.

The chain employs TRBV7-2 and TRBJ2-7; D possibly matches TRBD1 or TRBD2 (5 bases each). The germline gives CDR1 SGHTA, CDR2 FQGNSA. Between the trimmed V and J ends, which lost 3 bases and 6 bases, there was a span of 18 bases. CDR3 length: 15 amino acids. DNA of the CDR3: TGTGCCAGCAGCTTTTACCGGGACCGTGCGGGCGAGCAGTACTTC. Its protein product is CASSFYRDRAGEQYF.

The rearrangement joins TRBV28 to TRBJ2-7, with unresolved D. This CDR3 is 10 amino acids long. CDR1 is MDHEN and CDR2 is SYDVKM in the germline V gene. V was clipped by 6 bases and J by 6 bases, with 6 bases between them. The CDR3: CASSISEQYF. Here the CDR3 DNA reads TGTGCCAGCAGCATTTCCGAGCAGTACTTC.